The sequence of this T cell receptor beta chain was determined in a study of cytomegalovirus exposure and HLA in healthy donors. The PCR used 60 Vbeta and 13 Jbeta primers. Original data processing: A later analysis counted around 74 million unique TCR beta chains, 10 million to 12 million shared. The method was immunoSEQ multiplex PCR; TCRdb's version includes in-frame clones alone and lacks a portion of them. V and J calls and clone size are given by that table; D and trimming were obtained from the DNA. The sample shows some 130,000 clones, 79% of them seen only once. Overall study results and limits: It was reported that the classifier diagnosed cytomegalovirus status with high specificity and sensitivity in both the original and validation cohorts. A later look showed TCR association rates differing by HLA locus, highest for DRB1 and lowest for HLA-C. In a later analysis, common viral pathogens appeared linked to several of the most significant clusters.

Germline V gene lookup returns CDR1 SGHNT and CDR2 YYREEE (reference sequence). The CDR3 has 15 amino acids. V was trimmed by 0 bases and J by 4 bases, leaving 12 bases between them. Points on this clone: The antigen remains unidentified.

The genes are TRBV5-4 and TRBJ2-3; tentative D call: TRBD1 (6 bases). The sequencing input was PBMCs. This TCR was sampled from a female donor in good health and CMV-seronegative. The CDR3 nucleotides are TGTGCCAGCAGCTTGGACCCACAGGGTCCAGATACGCAGTATTTT. Protein: CASSLDPQGPDTQYF.